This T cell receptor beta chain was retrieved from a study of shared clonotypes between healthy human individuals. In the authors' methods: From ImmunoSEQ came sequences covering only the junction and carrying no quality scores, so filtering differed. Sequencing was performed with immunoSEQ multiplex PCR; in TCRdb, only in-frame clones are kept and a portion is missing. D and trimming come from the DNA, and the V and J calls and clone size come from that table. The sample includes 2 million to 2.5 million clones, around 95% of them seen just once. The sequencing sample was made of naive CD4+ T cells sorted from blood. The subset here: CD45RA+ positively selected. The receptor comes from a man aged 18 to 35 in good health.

CDR3 residues: CASSKRTGTGYEQYF. In DNA form, the CDR3 reads TGTGCCAGCAGTAAGAGGACAGGAACCGGCTACGAGCAGTACTTC. The chain joins TRBV2 to TRBJ2-7; 7 positions agree with TRBD1. Germline CDR1 SNHLY, CDR2 FYNNEI. J gave up 3 bases and V 5 bases, and 10 bases lay outside the gene matches. The CDR3 runs to 15 residues.